This section outlines one T cell receptor beta chain sequence together with its context. Its specificity is unknown. The data were obtained in a study of cytomegalovirus exposure and HLA in healthy donors. Study information: The 120 validation repertoires and the roughly 680 first-cohort repertoires shared a platform, a later analysis reported.

Study results and limitations: There were about 160 TCR beta chains listed as cytomegalovirus-associated. Rarity characterized most TCR sequences, yet some public TCRs appeared in many donors. The tendency of first-cohort TCR clusters to co-occur in the approximately 110 validation repertoires was the finding of a later analysis.

CDR3 length: 17 residues. Germline values: CDR1 MDHEN, CDR2 SYDVKM. J lost 0 bases, V lost 6 bases, and 11 bases had no gene match. Sequencing used immunoSEQ multiplex PCR; TCRdb keeps in-frame clones, though not all of them. Here the sample spans tens of thousands of clones, approximately 96% being singletons. The sequenced sample was PBMCs. V and J are TRBV28 and TRBJ2-3, with TRBD2 identical over 8 bases. This TCR derives from a woman aged 18-29 years in good health and CMV-seropositive. This CDR3 reads CASRVSRLAPSTDTQYF. In DNA, the CDR3 is TGTGCCAGCAGAGTTTCCAGACTAGCGCCGAGCACAGATACGCAGTATTTT.